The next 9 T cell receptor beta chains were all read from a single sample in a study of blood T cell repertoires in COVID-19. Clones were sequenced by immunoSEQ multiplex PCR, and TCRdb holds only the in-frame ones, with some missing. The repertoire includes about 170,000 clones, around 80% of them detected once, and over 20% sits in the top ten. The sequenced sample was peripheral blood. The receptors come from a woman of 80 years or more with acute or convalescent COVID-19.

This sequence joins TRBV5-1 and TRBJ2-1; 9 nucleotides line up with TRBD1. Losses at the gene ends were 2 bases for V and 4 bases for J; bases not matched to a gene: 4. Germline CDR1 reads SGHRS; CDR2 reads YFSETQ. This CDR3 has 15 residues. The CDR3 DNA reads TGCGCCAGCAGCTTTACCGGGACAGGGTACAATGAGCAGTTCTTC. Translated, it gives CASSFTGTGYNEQFF.

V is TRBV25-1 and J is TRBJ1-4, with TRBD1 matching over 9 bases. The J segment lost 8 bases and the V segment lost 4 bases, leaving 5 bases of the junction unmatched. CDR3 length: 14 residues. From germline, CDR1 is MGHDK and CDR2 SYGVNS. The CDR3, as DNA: TGTGCCAGCAGTGCGGACAGGGGAGGGGAAAAACTGTTTTTT. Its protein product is CASSADRGGEKLFF. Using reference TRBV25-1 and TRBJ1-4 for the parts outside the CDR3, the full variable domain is EADIYQTPRYLVIGTGKKITLECSQTMGHDKMYWYQQDPGMELHLIHYSYGVNSTEKGDLSSESTVSRIRTEHFPLTLESARPSHTSQYLCASSADRGGEKLFFGSGTQLSVL.

In nucleotides, the CDR3 is TGCAGTGCCGCGGCCGCAGAAGCTTTCTTT. Translating gives CSAAAAEAFF. The gene calls are TRBV20-1 and TRBJ1-1, with D unclear. This CDR3 comprises 10 residues. With 6 bases removed from V and 8 bases from J, the gap between germline ends came to 10 bases. CDR1 and CDR2 from the germline V gene are DFQATT and SNEGSKA (reference sequence).

The CDR3 sequence: CASSTSGGNQPQHF. CDR3 coding DNA: TGTGCCAGCAGTACCTCCGGGGGCAATCAGCCCCAGCATTTT. The V call is TRBV6-1, the J call TRBJ1-5; D remains ambiguous. V was clipped by 5 bases and J by 2 bases, with 10 bases between them. Per the germline V gene, CDR1 is MNHNS and CDR2 is SASEGT. This CDR3 is built from 14 residues.

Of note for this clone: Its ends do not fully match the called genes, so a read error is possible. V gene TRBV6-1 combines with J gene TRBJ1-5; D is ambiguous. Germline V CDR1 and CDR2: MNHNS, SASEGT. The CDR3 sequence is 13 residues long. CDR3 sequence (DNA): TGTGCCAGCAGTGAAGCGCTTCCGCAGCGTCGGGATTTT. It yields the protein CASSEALPQRRDF.

The chain's CDR3 is CASSPGGNQPQHF. The CDR3 coding sequence is TGTGCCAGCAGCCCAGGGGGTAATCAGCCCCAGCATTTT. V and J are TRBV5-4 and TRBJ1-5; the match to TRBD1 covers 7 bases. V dropped 4 bases and J dropped 4; count of bases not matched to a gene: 2. The CDR3 runs 13 residues. Germline V gives CDR1 SGHNT, CDR2 YYREEE (reference sequence).

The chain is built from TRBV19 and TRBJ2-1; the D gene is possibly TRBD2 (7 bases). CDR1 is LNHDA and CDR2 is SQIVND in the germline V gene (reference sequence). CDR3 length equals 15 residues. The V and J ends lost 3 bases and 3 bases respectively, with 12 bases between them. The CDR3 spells CASSIRGGDYNEQFF. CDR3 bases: TGTGCCAGTAGTATCAGAGGGGGGGACTACAATGAGCAGTTCTTC.

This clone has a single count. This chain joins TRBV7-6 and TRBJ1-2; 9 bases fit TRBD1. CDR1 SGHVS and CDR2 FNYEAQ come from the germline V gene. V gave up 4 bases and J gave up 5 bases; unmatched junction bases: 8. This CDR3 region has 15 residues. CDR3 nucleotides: TGTGCCAGCAGCTCGATCCCGGGACAGGGTTATGGCTACACCTTC. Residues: CASSSIPGQGYGYTF.

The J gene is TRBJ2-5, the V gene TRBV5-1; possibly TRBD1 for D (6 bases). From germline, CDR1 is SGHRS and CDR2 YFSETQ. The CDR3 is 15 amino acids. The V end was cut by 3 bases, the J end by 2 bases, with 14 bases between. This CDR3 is CASSSLQGPQETQYF. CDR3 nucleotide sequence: TGCGCCAGCAGCTCCCTACAGGGACCTCAAGAGACCCAGTACTTC.